The clone carrying this T cell receptor (beta chain) was detected a few times. Its target is not known. These data belong to a study of response to subunit inactivated influenza vaccine. Overall study results and limits: Each seasonal flu vaccination may recruit only limited new T cells, authors suggested.

TCRdb re-derived calls from the RT-PCR reads in MiXCR, one entry per CDR3 protein. Of around 480,000 distinct CDR3 sequences listed, approximately 15% are singletons. The receptor's source is a man aged 45-69 years who received an inactivated influenza vaccine. Sequences were derived from CD4+ T cells sorted from PBMCs, sampled roughly 24 months after vaccination.

CDR3 DNA sequence: TGTGCCAGCAGCGCCCGGGAATTTTACGAGCAGTACTTC. It is translated as CASSAREFYEQYF. The rearrangement links TRBV3-1 to TRBJ2-7, with D maybe TRBD2 (5 bases). V was clipped by 5 bases and J by 4 bases, with 12 bases between them. Germline-derived CDR1 and CDR2 are LGHDT and YNNKEL (reference sequence). The CDR3 spans 13 residues.